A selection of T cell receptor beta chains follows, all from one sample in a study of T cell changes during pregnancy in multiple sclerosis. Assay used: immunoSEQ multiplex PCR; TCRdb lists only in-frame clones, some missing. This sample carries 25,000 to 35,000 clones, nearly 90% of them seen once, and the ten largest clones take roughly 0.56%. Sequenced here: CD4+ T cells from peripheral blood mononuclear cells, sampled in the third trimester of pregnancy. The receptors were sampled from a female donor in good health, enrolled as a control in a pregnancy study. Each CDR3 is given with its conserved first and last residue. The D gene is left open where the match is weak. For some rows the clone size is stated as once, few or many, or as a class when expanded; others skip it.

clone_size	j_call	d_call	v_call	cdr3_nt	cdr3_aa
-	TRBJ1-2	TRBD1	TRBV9	TGTGCCAGCAGCGTAGGGGGACAGGGATATGATGGCTACACCTTC	CASSVGGQGYDGYTF
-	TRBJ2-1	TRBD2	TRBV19	TGTGCCAGTATGAGGGGTAGCGGGAGGAGCTCCTACAATGAGCAGTTCTTC	CASMRGSGRSSYNEQFF
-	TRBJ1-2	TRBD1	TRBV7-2	TGTGCCAGCAGCGAGGGACAGGGGTCTGGCTACACCTTC	CASSEGQGSGYTF
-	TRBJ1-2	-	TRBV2	TGTGCCAGCAGTGAACAACAGGGACGAACTAGGGGCTACACCTTC	CASSEQQGRTRGYTF
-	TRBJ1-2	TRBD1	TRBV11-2	TGTGCCAGCAGCTTCTCGACAGGGAACTATGGCTACACCTTC	CASSFSTGNYGYTF
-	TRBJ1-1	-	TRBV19	TGTGCCAGTAGTATATATACGGGCAGGGGTTATACTGAAGCTTTCTTT	CASSIYTGRGYTEAFF
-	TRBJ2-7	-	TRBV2	TGTGCCAGCAGTTCCCCTCCGGGTTCTTCCTACGAGCAGTACTTC	CASSSPPGSSYEQYF
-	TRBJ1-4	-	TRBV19	TGTGCCAGTAGTAGGGGGCTAGGGGAAAAACTGTTTTTT	CASSRGLGEKLFF
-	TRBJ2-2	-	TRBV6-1	TGTGCCAGCAGCGACCACGGGGTCTCGCGTGGGGAGCTGTTTTTT	CASSDHGVSRGELFF
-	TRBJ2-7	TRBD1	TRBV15	TGTGCCACCAGCAGGAGAGATCAGGGGGCGGGCGAGCAGTACTTC	CATSRRDQGAGEQYF
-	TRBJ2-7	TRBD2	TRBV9	TGTGCCAGCAGCGTAGATCTGCCTAGCGGGGTTTTATACGAGCAGTACTTC	CASSVDLPSGVLYEQYF
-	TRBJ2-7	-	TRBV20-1	TGCAGTGGCGGGATCTCCTACGAGCAGTACTTC	CSGGISYEQYF
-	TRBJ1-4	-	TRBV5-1	TGCGCCAGCAGCCCTAACACCGCCGGGGGTGAAAAACTGTTTTTT	CASSPNTAGGEKLFF
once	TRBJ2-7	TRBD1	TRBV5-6	TGTGCCAGCAGCCGGGACAGGGGGCAATACGAGCAGTACTTC	CASSRDRGQYEQYF
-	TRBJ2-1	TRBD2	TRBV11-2	TGTGCCAGCAGCTTCGGGACTAGCGGGGGAAATGAGCAGTTCTTC	CASSFGTSGGNEQFF
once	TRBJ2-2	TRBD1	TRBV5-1	TGCGCCAGCGGACAGGGGGACCTCACCGGGGAGCTGTTTTTT	CASGQGDLTGELFF
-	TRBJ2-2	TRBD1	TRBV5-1	TGCGCCAGCAGCTTGGTGGGGACAGGGGCCGGGGAGCTGTTTTTT	CASSLVGTGAGELFF
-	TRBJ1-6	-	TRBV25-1	TGTGCCAGCAGTGAATCAGCAGGGACTGCCTCACCCCTCCACTTT	CASSESAGTASPLHF
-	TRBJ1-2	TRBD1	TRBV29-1	TGCAGCGTTTCCAGTACGGGGACAGGGGGCGTTGTCATGCATGGCTACACCTTC	CSVSSTGTGGVVMHGYTF
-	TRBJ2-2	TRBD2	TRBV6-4	TGTGCCAGCAGTGGGACTAGCGGGAGCACCGGGGAGCTGTTTTTT	CASSGTSGSTGELFF
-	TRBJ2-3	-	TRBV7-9	TGTGCCAGCAGCTTGGGGGAGGGGGGAAGCACAGATACGCAGTATTTT	CASSLGEGGSTDTQYF
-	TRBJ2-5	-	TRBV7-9	TGTGCCAGCAGCGTGACAGTCCAGGAGACCCAGTACTTC	CASSVTVQETQYF
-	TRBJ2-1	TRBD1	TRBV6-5	TGTGCCAGCAGTTACTCGACAGGGTTTAGCGATGAGCAGTTCTTC	CASSYSTGFSDEQFF
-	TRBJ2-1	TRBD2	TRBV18	TGTGCCAGCTCACCAGGACTAGCGGGGGGAAATGAGCAGTTCTTC	CASSPGLAGGNEQFF
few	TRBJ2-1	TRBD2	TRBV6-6	TGTGCCAGCAGTCCCTTGACTAGCCTCAATGAGCAGTTCTTC	CASSPLTSLNEQFF
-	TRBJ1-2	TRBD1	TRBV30	TGTGCCTGGAGTGTACGAGGTGTAGGGGGCACCTATGGCTACACCTTC	CAWSVRGVGGTYGYTF
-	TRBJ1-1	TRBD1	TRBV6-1	TGTGCCAGCAGTGGTTCTACCGGGACAGGGGTAGCTTTCTTT	CASSGSTGTGVAFF
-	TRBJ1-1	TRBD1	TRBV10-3	TGTGCCATCAGTGACTCTTGGACAGGGCTGAACACTGAAGCTTTCTTT	CAISDSWTGLNTEAFF
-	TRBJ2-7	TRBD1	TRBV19	TGTGCCAGTAGTCCGACCCCCCGGGACAGGGTTCCCTACGAGCAGTACTTC	CASSPTPRDRVPYEQYF
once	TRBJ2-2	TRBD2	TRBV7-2	TGTGCCAGCAGCTCCTCCGGGACTAGCGTATGGACCGGGGAGCTGTTTTTT	CASSSSGTSVWTGELFF
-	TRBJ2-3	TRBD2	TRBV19	TGTGCCAGTAGTTCGTGGACTAGCGGGAGATGGGGTAGCACAGATACGCAGTATTTT	CASSSWTSGRWGSTDTQYF
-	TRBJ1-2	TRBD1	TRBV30	TGTGCCTGGAGTGTACAGGGGACAGACTATGGCTACACCTTC	CAWSVQGTDYGYTF
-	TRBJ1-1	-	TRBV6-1	TGTGCCAGCAGTGAACGGAGGAACACTGAAGCTTTCTTT	CASSERRNTEAFF
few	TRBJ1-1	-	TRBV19	TGTGCCAGTACCCTTGCCGGTGAAGCTTTCTTT	CASTLAGEAFF
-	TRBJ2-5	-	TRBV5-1	TGCGCCAGCAGCTTGGCCGAGAGGGTCTTTCAAGAGACCCAGTACTTC	CASSLAERVFQETQYF
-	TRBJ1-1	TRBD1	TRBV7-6	TGTGCCAGCAGCTACGGGACAGCCATGAACACTGAAGCTTTCTTT	CASSYGTAMNTEAFF
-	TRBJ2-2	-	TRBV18	TGTGCCAGCTCACCGGGGACACCTAACACCGGGGAGCTGTTTTTT	CASSPGTPNTGELFF
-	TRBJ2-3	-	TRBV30	TGTGCCTGGAGTAAGGCCGGGAGAACAGATACGCAGTATTTT	CAWSKAGRTDTQYF
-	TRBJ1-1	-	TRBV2	TGTGCCAGCAAGGAGACTGAAGCTTTCTTT	CASKETEAFF
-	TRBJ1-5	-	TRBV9	TGTGCCAGCAGCGCGGGGGGAGGGGGACAGCCCCAGCATTTT	CASSAGGGGQPQHF
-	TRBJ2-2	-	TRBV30	TGTGCCTGGAGCCCCCGGGGACTTGGCGCCGGGGAGCTGTTTTTT	CAWSPRGLGAGELFF
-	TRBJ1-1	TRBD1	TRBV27	TGTGCCAGCAGTACAGGGGTGAACACTGAAGCTTTCTTT	CASSTGVNTEAFF
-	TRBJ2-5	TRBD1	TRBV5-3	TGTGCCAGGACCGGGGACAGGGGCCAAGAGACCCAGTACTTC	CARTGDRGQETQYF
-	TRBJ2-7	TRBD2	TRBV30	TGTGCCTGGGAGAGAAAGACGAGCGGGAGGTTTTCCTACGAGCAGTACTTC	CAWERKTSGRFSYEQYF
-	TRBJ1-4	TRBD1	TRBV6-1	TGTGCCAGCAGTGAACTCAGAAATCCGGGACAGGTGATAGAAAAACTGTTTTTT	CASSELRNPGQVIEKLFF
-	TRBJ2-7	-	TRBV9	TGTGCCAGTGGGAGAAGCTCCTACGAGCAGTACTTC	CASGRSSYEQYF
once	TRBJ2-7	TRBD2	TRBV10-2	TGCGCCAGCAGTGATGAAGCGGGGGGATCCTACGAGCAGTACTTC	CASSDEAGGSYEQYF
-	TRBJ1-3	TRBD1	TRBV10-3	TGTGCCATCACCCGGGGTCAACAGGGGGCAGCTGGAAACACCATATATTTT	CAITRGQQGAAGNTIYF
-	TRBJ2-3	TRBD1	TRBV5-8	TGTGCCAGCAGCTTGCGTGGACAGGGGCGCACAGATACGCAGTATTTT	CASSLRGQGRTDTQYF
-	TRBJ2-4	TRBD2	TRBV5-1	TGCGCCAGCAGCTTGACTAGCGGGCAAAACATTCAGTACTTC	CASSLTSGQNIQYF
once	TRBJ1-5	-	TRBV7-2	TGTGCCAGCAGCCCGGGTCTCTCTCGTGAGCCCCAGCATTTT	CASSPGLSREPQHF
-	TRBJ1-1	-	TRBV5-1	TGCGCCAGCAGCTTGGGAGGTGCGAGCACTGAAGCTTTCTTT	CASSLGGASTEAFF
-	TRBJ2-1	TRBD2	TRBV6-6	TGTGCCAGCAGACCTACTAGCGGGGGGGCCTACAATGAGCAGTTCTTC	CASRPTSGGAYNEQFF
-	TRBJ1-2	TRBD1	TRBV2	TGTGCCAGCAGTCCCGACAGGGGGCAATATGGCTACACCTTC	CASSPDRGQYGYTF
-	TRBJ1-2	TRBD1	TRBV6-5	TGTGCCAGCAGTTACGGGACAGGGAGGGGCGGCTACACCTTC	CASSYGTGRGGYTF
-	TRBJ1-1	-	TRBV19	TGTGCCAGTCGTCCGGGGGGGTGGAACACTGAAGCTTTCTTT	CASRPGGWNTEAFF
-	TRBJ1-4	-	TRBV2	TGTGCCAGCAGTGACCCTTGGACAGCCCAGGGAGAAAAACTGTTTTTT	CASSDPWTAQGEKLFF
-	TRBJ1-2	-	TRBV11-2	TGTGCCAGCAGCTTCGGACACGGTGAGGGCTACACCTTC	CASSFGHGEGYTF
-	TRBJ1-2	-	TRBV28	TGTGCCAGCAGTTTATTAGCAGGGTCGGGCTACACCTTC	CASSLLAGSGYTF
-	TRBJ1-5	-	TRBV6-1	TGTGCCAGCGTGGAGAGATCCAATCAGCCCCAGCATTTT	CASVERSNQPQHF